The rows below give T cell receptor beta chains drawn from one sample of a study of type 1 regulatory T cells. The antigens for these receptors are not known. A single record per CDR3 protein comes from TCRdb applying MiXCR to the reads. Here the sample spans 60,000 to 80,000 distinct CDR3 sequences, approximately 64% being singletons. The sample consisted of cultured T cells, either the whole culture or a sorted T cell fraction (not recorded which). The receptors here all came from a human donor in good health. The CDR3 runs from the conserved cysteine through the conserved F or W. The D gene is left open where the match is weak. Some rows have no size entry. The others give once, few or many, or a class for an expanded clone.

d_call: -
j_call: TRBJ1-5
clone_size: -
cdr3_length: 13
v_call: TRBV7-2
cdr3_aa: CASSPGYWQPQHF
cdr3_nt: TGTGCCAGCAGCCCGGGGTACTGGCAGCCCCAGCATTTT

d_call: -
j_call: TRBJ2-7
clone_size: once
cdr3_length: 11
v_call: TRBV14
cdr3_aa: CASSQVYEQYF
cdr3_nt: TGTGCCAGCAGCCAGGTCTACGAGCAGTACTTC

d_call: -
j_call: TRBJ2-7
clone_size: -
cdr3_length: 11
v_call: TRBV10-3
cdr3_aa: CANGGFDEQYF
cdr3_nt: TGTGCCAACGGGGGTTTCGACGAGCAGTACTTC

d_call: TRBD2
j_call: TRBJ2-1
clone_size: -
cdr3_length: 20
v_call: TRBV19
cdr3_aa: CASSIGQARREWGVYNEQFF
cdr3_nt: TGTGCCAGTAGTATTGGGCAGGCACGGCGGGAGTGGGGGGTCTACAATGAGCAGTTCTTC

d_call: -
j_call: TRBJ1-1
clone_size: -
cdr3_length: 13
v_call: TRBV2
cdr3_aa: CASKVGMNTEAFF
cdr3_nt: TGTGCCAGCAAGGTAGGAATGAACACTGAAGCTTTCTTT

d_call: -
j_call: TRBJ1-5
clone_size: -
cdr3_length: 13
v_call: TRBV28
cdr3_aa: CASSFSGNQPQHF
cdr3_nt: TGTGCCAGCAGTTTCTCAGGAAATCAGCCCCAGCATTTT

d_call: TRBD2
j_call: TRBJ2-3
clone_size: -
cdr3_length: 17
v_call: TRBV7-9
cdr3_aa: CASSLLNLAGGTDTQYF
cdr3_nt: TGTGCCAGCAGCTTATTGAACCTAGCGGGAGGTACAGATACGCAGTATTTT

d_call: -
j_call: TRBJ1-1
clone_size: -
cdr3_length: 14
v_call: TRBV6-2/TRBV6-3
cdr3_aa: CASRPQELLPEAFF
cdr3_nt: TGTGCCAGCAGACCACAGGAGTTGTTGCCTGAAGCTTTCTTT

d_call: -
j_call: TRBJ2-3
clone_size: -
cdr3_length: 16
v_call: TRBV7-2
cdr3_aa: CASSLQTRGGTDTQYF
cdr3_nt: TGTGCCAGCAGCTTGCAGACTAGAGGAGGCACAGATACGCAGTATTTT

d_call: TRBD2
j_call: TRBJ2-3
clone_size: -
cdr3_length: 16
v_call: TRBV7-2
cdr3_aa: CASSLGLAGGIDTQYF
cdr3_nt: TGTGCCAGCAGCTTAGGGCTAGCGGGAGGAATAGATACGCAGTATTTT

d_call: -
j_call: TRBJ1-5
clone_size: -
cdr3_length: 14
v_call: TRBV20-1
cdr3_aa: CSARVDRLNQPQHF
cdr3_nt: TGCAGTGCTAGAGTCGACAGGCTTAATCAGCCCCAGCATTTT

d_call: TRBD1
j_call: TRBJ1-1
clone_size: -
cdr3_length: 15
v_call: TRBV28
cdr3_aa: CASSFGTDMNTEAFF
cdr3_nt: TGTGCCAGCAGTTTCGGGACAGATATGAACACTGAAGCTTTCTTT

d_call: -
j_call: TRBJ2-1
clone_size: -
cdr3_length: 13
v_call: TRBV5-8
cdr3_aa: CASSLAVYNEQFF
cdr3_nt: TGTGCCAGCAGCTTGGCGGTTTACAATGAGCAGTTCTTC

d_call: -
j_call: TRBJ1-2
clone_size: -
cdr3_length: 20
v_call: TRBV21-1
cdr3_aa: CASSKVGILGQGARIYGYTF
cdr3_nt: TGTGCCAGCAGCAAAGTAGGAATCTTGGGACAGGGGGCGCGGATCTATGGCTACACCTTC

d_call: -
j_call: TRBJ1-1
clone_size: -
cdr3_length: 14
v_call: TRBV4-3
cdr3_aa: CASSQGAANTEAFF
cdr3_nt: TGCGCCAGCAGCCAAGGGGCAGCGAACACTGAAGCTTTCTTT

d_call: -
j_call: TRBJ2-5
clone_size: few
cdr3_length: 14
v_call: TRBV27
cdr3_aa: CASSSNRVGETQYF
cdr3_nt: TGTGCCAGCAGTTCGAACAGGGTGGGGGAGACCCAGTACTTC

d_call: TRBD1
j_call: TRBJ2-5
clone_size: -
cdr3_length: 14
v_call: TRBV2
cdr3_aa: CASSADRAQETQYF
cdr3_nt: TGTGCCAGCAGCGCAGACAGGGCCCAAGAGACCCAGTACTTC

d_call: -
j_call: TRBJ2-2
clone_size: -
cdr3_length: 14
v_call: TRBV11-1
cdr3_aa: CASSLARPAGELFF
cdr3_nt: TGTGCCAGCAGCTTAGCTCGCCCGGCCGGGGAGCTGTTTTTT

d_call: TRBD2
j_call: TRBJ2-3
clone_size: -
cdr3_length: 17
v_call: TRBV15
cdr3_aa: CATSRDRLAGGLDTQCF
cdr3_nt: TGTGCCACCAGCAGAGATCGACTAGCGGGAGGGTTAGATACGCAGTGTTTT

d_call: -
j_call: TRBJ1-5
clone_size: -
cdr3_length: 12
v_call: TRBV15
cdr3_aa: CATSTVGQPQHF
cdr3_nt: TGTGCCACCAGCACTGTGGGTCAGCCCCAGCATTTT

d_call: -
j_call: TRBJ2-7
clone_size: -
cdr3_length: 15
v_call: TRBV20-1
cdr3_aa: CSARPGNREGYEQYF
cdr3_nt: TGCAGTGCTAGACCCGGGAACAGGGAGGGCTACGAGCAGTACTTC

d_call: TRBD2
j_call: TRBJ2-5
clone_size: -
cdr3_length: 15
v_call: TRBV5-5
cdr3_aa: CASSLLTSGTETQYF
cdr3_nt: TGTGCCAGCAGCTTGCTAACTAGCGGGACCGAGACCCAGTACTTC

d_call: TRBD2
j_call: TRBJ2-1
clone_size: many
cdr3_length: 14
v_call: TRBV28
cdr3_aa: CASIGLAGSGEQFF
cdr3_nt: TGTGCCAGCATCGGTCTAGCGGGTTCGGGTGAACAGTTCTTC

d_call: TRBD2
j_call: TRBJ2-3
clone_size: -
cdr3_length: 13
v_call: TRBV20-1
cdr3_aa: CSANGRGTDTQYF
cdr3_nt: TGCAGTGCTAACGGGAGGGGTACAGATACGCAGTATTTT

d_call: -
j_call: TRBJ2-5
clone_size: -
cdr3_length: 16
v_call: TRBV4-1
cdr3_aa: CASSQEPNQDGETQYF
cdr3_nt: TGCGCCAGCAGCCAAGAGCCGAACCAGGATGGAGAGACCCAGTACTTC

d_call: TRBD2
j_call: TRBJ2-3
clone_size: -
cdr3_length: 17
v_call: TRBV7-2
cdr3_aa: CASSSPGTSGRLGTQYF
cdr3_nt: TGTGCCAGCAGCTCCCCGGGGACTAGCGGGAGGTTGGGTACGCAGTATTTT

d_call: -
j_call: TRBJ2-7
clone_size: -
cdr3_length: 14
v_call: TRBV6-5
cdr3_aa: CASSYSTGAYEQYF
cdr3_nt: TGTGCCAGCAGTTACTCGACCGGGGCCTACGAGCAGTACTTC